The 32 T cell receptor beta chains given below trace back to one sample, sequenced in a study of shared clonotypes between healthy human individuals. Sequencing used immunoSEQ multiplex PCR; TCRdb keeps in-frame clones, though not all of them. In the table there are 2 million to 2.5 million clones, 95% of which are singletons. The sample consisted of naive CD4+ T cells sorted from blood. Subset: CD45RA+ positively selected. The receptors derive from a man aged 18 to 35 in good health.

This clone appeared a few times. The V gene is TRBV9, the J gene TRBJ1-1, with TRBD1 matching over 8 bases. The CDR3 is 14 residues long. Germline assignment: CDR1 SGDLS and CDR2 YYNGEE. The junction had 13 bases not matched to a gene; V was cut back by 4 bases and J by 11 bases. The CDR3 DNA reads TGTGCCAGCAGCCCAGGACAGGGCGGGGTGGAGGCTTTCTTT. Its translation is CASSPGQGGVEAFF.

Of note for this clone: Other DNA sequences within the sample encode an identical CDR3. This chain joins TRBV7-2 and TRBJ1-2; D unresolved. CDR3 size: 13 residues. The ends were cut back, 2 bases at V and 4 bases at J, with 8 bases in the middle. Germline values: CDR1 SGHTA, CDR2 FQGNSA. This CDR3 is CASSLRGGYGYTF. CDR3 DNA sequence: TGTGCCAGCAGCTTACGGGGTGGCTATGGCTACACCTTC.

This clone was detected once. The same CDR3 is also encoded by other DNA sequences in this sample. CDR3 residues: CAWSPYQETQYF. In nucleotides, the CDR3 is TGTGCCTGGAGTCCTTACCAAGAGACCCAGTACTTC. The chain couples TRBV30 to TRBJ2-5; no clear D. In germline, CDR1 is GTSNPN, CDR2 SVGIG (reference sequence). There are 12 residues in the CDR3. Trimming pared 2 bases from V and 0 bases from J, leaving 4 bases between.

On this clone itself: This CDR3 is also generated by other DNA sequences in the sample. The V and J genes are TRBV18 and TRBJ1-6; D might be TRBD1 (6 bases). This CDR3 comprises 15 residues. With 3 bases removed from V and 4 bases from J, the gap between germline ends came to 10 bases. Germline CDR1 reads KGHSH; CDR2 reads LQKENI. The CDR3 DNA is TGTGCCAGCTCACCCGGACAGATATATAATTCACCCCTCCACTTT. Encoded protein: CASSPGQIYNSPLHF.

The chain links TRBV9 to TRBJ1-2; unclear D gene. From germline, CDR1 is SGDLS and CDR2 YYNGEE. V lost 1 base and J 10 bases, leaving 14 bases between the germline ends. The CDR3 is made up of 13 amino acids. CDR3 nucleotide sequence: TGTGCCAGCAGCGTACTTTATACCGGGGACTACACCTTC. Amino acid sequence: CASSVLYTGDYTF.

CDR3 in DNA: TGTGCCAGCAGCACGGGGGGGCGGACGACCGGGGAGCTGTTTTTT. Its protein product is CASSTGGRTTGELFF. V usage is TRBV7-2 and J usage is TRBJ2-2; 8 bases line up with TRBD2. The germline gives CDR1 SGHTA, CDR2 FQGNSA. The CDR3 totals 15 residues. Germline trimming cut 5 bases from V and 5 bases from J; bases unmatched to any gene: 7. Based on the CDR3 plus reference TRBV7-2 and TRBJ2-2, the full variable domain is GAGVSQSPSNKVTEKGKDVELRCDPISGHTALYWYRQSLGQGLEFLIYFQGNSAPDKSGLPSDRFSAERTGGSVSTLTIQRTQQEDSAVYLCASSTGGRTTGELFFGEGSRLTVL.

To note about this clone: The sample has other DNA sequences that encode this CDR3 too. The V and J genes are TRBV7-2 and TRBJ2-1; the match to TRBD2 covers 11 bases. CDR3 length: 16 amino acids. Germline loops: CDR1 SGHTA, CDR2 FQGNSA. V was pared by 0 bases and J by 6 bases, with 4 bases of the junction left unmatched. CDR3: CASSLAGLAGGNEQFF. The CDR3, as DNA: TGTGCCAGCAGCTTAGCGGGTCTAGCGGGGGGCAATGAGCAGTTCTTC.

The CDR3 region has the DNA TGCAGCGTTGAAGATAAGGACGCAGGGTACTATGGCTACACCTTC. Amino acids: CSVEDKDAGYYGYTF. The chain has TRBV29-1 and TRBJ1-2, with D possibly TRBD1 on 5 matching bases. Looked up from germline, CDR1 is SQVTM and CDR2 is ANQGSEA. Trimming removed 0 bases at V and 3 bases at J, with 14 bases between. The CDR3 contains 15 residues. Complete variable domain (other parts from reference TRBV29-1 and TRBJ1-2): SAVISQKPSRDICQRGTSLTIQCQVDSQVTMMFWYRQQPGQSLTLIATANQGSEATYESGFVIDKFPISRPNLTFSTLTVSNMSPEDSSIYLCSVEDKDAGYYGYTFGSGTRLTVV.

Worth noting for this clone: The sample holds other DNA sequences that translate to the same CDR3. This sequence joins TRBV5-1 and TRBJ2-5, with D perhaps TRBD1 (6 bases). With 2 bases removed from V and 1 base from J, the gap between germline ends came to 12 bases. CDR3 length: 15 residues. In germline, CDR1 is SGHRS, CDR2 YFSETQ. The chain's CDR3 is CASSFTGTSQETQYF. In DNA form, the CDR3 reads TGCGCCAGCAGCTTTACAGGGACCAGCCAAGAGACCCAGTACTTC.

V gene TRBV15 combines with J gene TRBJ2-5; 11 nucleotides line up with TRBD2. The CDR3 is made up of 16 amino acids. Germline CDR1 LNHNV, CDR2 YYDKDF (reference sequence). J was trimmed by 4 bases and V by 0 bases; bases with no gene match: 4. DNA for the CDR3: TGTGCCACCAGCAGAGATAGACTAGCGGGGATAGAGACCCAGTACTTC. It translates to CATSRDRLAGIETQYF. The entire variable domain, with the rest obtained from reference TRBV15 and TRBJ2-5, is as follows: DAMVIQNPRYQVTQFGKPVTLSCSQTLNHNVMYWYQQKSSQAPKLLFHYYDKDFNNEADTPDNFQSRRPNTSFCFLDIRSPGLGDTAMYLCATSRDRLAGIETQYFGPGTRLLVL.

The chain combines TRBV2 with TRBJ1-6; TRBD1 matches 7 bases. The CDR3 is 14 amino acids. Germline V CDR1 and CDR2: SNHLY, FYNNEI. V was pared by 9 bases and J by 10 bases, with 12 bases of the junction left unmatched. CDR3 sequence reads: CARGPGTASSPLHF. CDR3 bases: TGTGCCAGGGGTCCCGGGACAGCCAGCTCACCCCTCCACTTT.

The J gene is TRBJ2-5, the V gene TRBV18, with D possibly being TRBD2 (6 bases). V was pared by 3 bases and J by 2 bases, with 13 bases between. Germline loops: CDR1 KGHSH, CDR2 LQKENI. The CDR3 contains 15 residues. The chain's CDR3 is CASSPQRGNQETQYF. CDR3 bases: TGTGCCAGCTCACCCCAACGGGGGAATCAAGAGACCCAGTACTTC.

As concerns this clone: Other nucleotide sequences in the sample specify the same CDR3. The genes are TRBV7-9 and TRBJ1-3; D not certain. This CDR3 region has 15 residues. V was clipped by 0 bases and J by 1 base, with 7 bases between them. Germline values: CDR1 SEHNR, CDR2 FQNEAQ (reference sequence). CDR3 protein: CASSLAGGSGNTIYF. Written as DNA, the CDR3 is TGTGCCAGCAGCTTAGCAGGAGGGTCTGGAAACACCATATATTTT. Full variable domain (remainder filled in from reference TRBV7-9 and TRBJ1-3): DTGVSQNPRHKITKRGQNVTFRCDPISEHNRLYWYRQTLGQGPEFLTYFQNEAQLEKSRLLSDRFSAERPKGSFSTLEIQRTEQGDSAMYLCASSLAGGSGNTIYFGEGSWLTVV.

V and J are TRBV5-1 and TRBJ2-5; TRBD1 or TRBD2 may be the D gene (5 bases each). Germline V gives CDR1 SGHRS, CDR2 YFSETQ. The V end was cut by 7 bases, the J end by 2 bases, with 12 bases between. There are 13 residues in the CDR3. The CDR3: CASRLEGQETQYF. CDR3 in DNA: TGCGCCAGCCGCCTTGAGGGGCAAGAGACCCAGTACTTC.

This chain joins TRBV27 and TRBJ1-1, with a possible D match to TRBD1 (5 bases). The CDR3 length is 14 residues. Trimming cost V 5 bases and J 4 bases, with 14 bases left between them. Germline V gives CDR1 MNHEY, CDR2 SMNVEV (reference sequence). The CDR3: CASSSTWGGTEAFF. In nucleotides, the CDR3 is TGTGCCAGCAGTAGTACCTGGGGGGGCACTGAAGCTTTCTTT.

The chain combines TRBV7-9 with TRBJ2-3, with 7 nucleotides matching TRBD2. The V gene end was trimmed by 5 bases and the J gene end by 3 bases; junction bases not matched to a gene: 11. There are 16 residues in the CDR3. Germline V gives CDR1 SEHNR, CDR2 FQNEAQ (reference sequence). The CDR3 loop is CASSPGRAGETDTQYF. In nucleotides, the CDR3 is TGTGCCAGCAGCCCGGGGAGGGCGGGAGAAACAGATACGCAGTATTTT.

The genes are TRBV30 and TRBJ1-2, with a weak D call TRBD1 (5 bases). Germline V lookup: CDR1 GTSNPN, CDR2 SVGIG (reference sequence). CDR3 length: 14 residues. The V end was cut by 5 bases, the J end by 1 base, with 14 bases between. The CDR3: CAWVPSGGNYGYTF. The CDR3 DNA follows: TGTGCCTGGGTCCCTTCGGGGGGTAACTATGGCTACACCTTC.

CDR3 region: CASSLVSDLNTEAFF. CDR3 bases: TGTGCCAGCAGCTTAGTATCAGACCTGAACACTGAAGCTTTCTTT. The rearrangement joins TRBV7-9 to TRBJ1-1; no clear D gene. CDR1 and CDR2 from the germline V gene are SEHNR and FQNEAQ (reference sequence). V gave up 1 base and J gave up 0 bases, with 9 bases separating them. The CDR3 extends over 15 amino acids. Variable domain in full (rest from reference TRBV7-9 and TRBJ1-1): DTGVSQNPRHKITKRGQNVTFRCDPISEHNRLYWYRQTLGQGPEFLTYFQNEAQLEKSRLLSDRFSAERPKGSFSTLEIQRTEQGDSAMYLCASSLVSDLNTEAFFGQGTRLTVV.

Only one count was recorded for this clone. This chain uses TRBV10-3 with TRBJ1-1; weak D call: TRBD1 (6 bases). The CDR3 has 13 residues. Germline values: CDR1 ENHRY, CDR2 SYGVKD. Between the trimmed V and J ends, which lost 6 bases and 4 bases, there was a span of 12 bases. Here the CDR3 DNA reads TGTGCCATCAGGGGGGCCCAGGGCACTGAAGCTTTCTTT. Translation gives CAIRGAQGTEAFF.

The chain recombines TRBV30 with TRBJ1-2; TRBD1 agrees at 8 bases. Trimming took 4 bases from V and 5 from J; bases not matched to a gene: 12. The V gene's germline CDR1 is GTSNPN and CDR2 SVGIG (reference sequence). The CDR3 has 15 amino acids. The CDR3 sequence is CAWNSGGQGLYGYTF. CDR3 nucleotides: TGTGCCTGGAATTCGGGTGGACAGGGATTATATGGCTACACCTTC.

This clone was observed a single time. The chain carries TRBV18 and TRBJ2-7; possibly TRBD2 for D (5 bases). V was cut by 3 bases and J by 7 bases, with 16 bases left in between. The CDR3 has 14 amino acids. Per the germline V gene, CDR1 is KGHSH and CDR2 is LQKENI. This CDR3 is CASSPLLGGREQYF. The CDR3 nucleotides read TGTGCCAGCTCACCTCTACTAGGAGGTAGGGAGCAGTACTTC.

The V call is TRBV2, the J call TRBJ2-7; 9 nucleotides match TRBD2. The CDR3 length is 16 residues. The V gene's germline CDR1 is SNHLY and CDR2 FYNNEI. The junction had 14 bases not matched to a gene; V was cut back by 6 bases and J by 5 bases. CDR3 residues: CASSGTSWGDRDEQYF. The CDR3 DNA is TGTGCCAGCAGCGGGACTAGCTGGGGGGATCGGGACGAGCAGTACTTC.

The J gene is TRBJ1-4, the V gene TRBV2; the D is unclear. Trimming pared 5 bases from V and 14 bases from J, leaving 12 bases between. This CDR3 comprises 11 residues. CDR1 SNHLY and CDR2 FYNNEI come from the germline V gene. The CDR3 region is CASSSAGMLFF. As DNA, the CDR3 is TGTGCCAGCAGTTCCGCTGGAATGCTGTTTTTT. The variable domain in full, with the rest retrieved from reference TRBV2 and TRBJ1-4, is EPEVTQTPSHQVTQMGQEVILRCVPISNHLYFYWYRQILGQKVEFLVSFYNNEISEKSEIFDDQFSVERPDGSNFTLKIRSTKLEDSAMYFCASSSAGMLFFGSGTQLSVL.

Here the CDR3 DNA reads TGTGCCAGCAGTTTTCCTAACCTCCAGTGGGAGCAGTACTTC. Amino acid sequence: CASSFPNLQWEQYF. V and J are TRBV28 and TRBJ2-7; D gene unclear. The CDR3 contains 14 residues. Trimming left V 3 bases short and J 7 bases short, with 16 bases between. The germline V gene encodes CDR1 MDHEN and CDR2 SYDVKM.

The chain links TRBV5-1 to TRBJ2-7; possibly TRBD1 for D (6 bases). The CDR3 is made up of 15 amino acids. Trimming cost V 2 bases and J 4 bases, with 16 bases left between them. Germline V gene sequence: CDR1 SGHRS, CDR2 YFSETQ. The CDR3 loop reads CASSLLGVGAYEQYF. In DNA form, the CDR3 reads TGCGCCAGCAGCTTACTCGGGGTGGGGGCATACGAGCAGTACTTC.

CDR3 region: CASITGGAGTEAFF. The CDR3, as DNA: TGTGCCAGCATTACAGGGGGGGCGGGCACTGAAGCTTTCTTT. The chain joins TRBV6-1 to TRBJ1-1; 8 bases are a match to TRBD1. The germline V gene has CDR1 MNHNS and CDR2 SASEGT. V dropped 7 bases and J dropped 4; count of bases not matched to a gene: 8. There are 14 residues in the CDR3.

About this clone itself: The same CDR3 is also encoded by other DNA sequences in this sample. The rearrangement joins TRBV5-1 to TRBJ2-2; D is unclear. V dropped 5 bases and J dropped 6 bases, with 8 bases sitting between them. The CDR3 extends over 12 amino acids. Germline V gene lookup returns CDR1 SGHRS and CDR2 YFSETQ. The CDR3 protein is CASSLPPGELFF. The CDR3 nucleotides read TGCGCCAGCAGTCTACCCCCCGGGGAGCTGTTTTTT.

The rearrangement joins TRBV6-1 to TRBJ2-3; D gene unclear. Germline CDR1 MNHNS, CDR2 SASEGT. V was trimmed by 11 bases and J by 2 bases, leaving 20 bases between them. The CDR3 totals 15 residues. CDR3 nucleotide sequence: TGTGCCGGAGAGACTGGCCGGTCCTCCACAGATACGCAGTATTTT. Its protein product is CAGETGRSSTDTQYF.

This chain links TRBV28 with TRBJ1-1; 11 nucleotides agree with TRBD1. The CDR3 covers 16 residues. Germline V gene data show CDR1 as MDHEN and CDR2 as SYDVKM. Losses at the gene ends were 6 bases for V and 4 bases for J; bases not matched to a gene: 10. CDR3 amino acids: CASSRGTGGGGTEAFF. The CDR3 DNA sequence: TGTGCCAGCAGCCGAGGGACAGGGGGTGGAGGCACTGAAGCTTTCTTT.

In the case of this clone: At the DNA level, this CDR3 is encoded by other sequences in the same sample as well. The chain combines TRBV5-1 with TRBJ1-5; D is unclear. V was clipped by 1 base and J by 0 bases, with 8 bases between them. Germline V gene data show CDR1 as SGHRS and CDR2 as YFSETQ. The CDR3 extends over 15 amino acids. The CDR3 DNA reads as TGCGCCAGCAGCTTGTTTGGTGATAGCAATCAGCCCCAGCATTTT. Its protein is CASSLFGDSNQPQHF.

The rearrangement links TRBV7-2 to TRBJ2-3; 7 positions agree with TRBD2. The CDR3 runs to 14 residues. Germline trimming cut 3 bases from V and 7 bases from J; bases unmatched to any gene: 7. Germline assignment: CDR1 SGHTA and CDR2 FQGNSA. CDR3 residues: CASSFSREMHTQYF. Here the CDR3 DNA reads TGTGCCAGCAGCTTCTCGCGGGAGATGCATACGCAGTATTTT.

CDR3 region: CASSLGQGYNSPLHF. Here the CDR3 DNA reads TGTGCCAGCAGCTTAGGACAGGGATATAATTCACCCCTCCACTTT. The chain couples TRBV7-2 to TRBJ1-6, with 7 bases aligning to TRBD1. V lost 1 base, J lost 4 bases, and 1 base stayed unmatched. Germline values: CDR1 SGHTA, CDR2 FQGNSA. This CDR3 is built from 15 residues.